This is a list of T cell receptor beta chains from one sample in a study of T cell changes during pregnancy in multiple sclerosis. The table came from immunoSEQ multiplex PCR; TCRdb's copy has only in-frame clones and leaves some out. Of around 80,000 clones in the sample, approximately 95% are singletons; the top ten hold about 0.94%. The sample consisted of peripheral blood, taken in the second trimester of pregnancy. The source is a female donor in good health, enrolled as a control in a pregnancy study. Both conserved end residues are part of each CDR3. The D gene is left open where the match is weak. Expanded clones are given a class, and other clones once, few, many or no size at all.

TRBD1,NA,TRBV28,TRBJ1-6,CASSPGTGSNSPLHF,TGTGCCAGCTCCCCCGGGACAGGGAGCAATTCACCCCTCCACTTT
TRBD2,once,TRBV5-4,TRBJ2-3,CASSLVVGGSHTDTQYF,TGTGCCAGCAGCTTGGTGGTTGGCGGGAGTCACACAGATACGCAGTATTTT
NA,NA,TRBV10-3,TRBJ2-5,CAISPGGTQETQYF,TGTGCCATCAGCCCAGGGGGGACCCAAGAGACCCAGTACTTC
NA,once,TRBV28,TRBJ1-1,CASSASLNTEAFF,TGTGCCAGCAGTGCCTCCCTAAACACTGAAGCTTTCTTT
NA,NA,TRBV6-1,TRBJ2-7,CASSAVGDTYEQYF,TGTGCCAGCAGTGCAGTAGGGGATACCTACGAGCAGTACTTC
NA,NA,TRBV18,TRBJ2-3,CASSPLEADTQYF,TGTGCCAGCTCACCACTTGAGGCAGATACGCAGTATTTT
TRBD2,NA,TRBV5-1,TRBJ2-2,CASSLVGLVSTGELFF,TGCGCCAGCAGCTTGGTAGGACTAGTGAGCACCGGGGAGCTGTTTTTT
NA,NA,TRBV2,TRBJ2-2,CASSGQNTGELFF,TGTGCCAGCAGTGGACAGAACACCGGGGAGCTGTTTTTT
TRBD1,NA,TRBV4-2,TRBJ2-7,CASSRRRTGDAGIAAYEQYF,TGTGCCAGCAGCCGCAGGCGGACAGGGGATGCGGGTATTGCAGCCTACGAGCAGTACTTC
TRBD1,NA,TRBV2,TRBJ1-4,CASSGGQNNEKLFF,TGTGCCAGCAGTGGGGGACAGAATAATGAAAAACTGTTTTTT
TRBD1,NA,TRBV4-1,TRBJ2-7,CASSQVQGQGGYEQYF,TGCGCCAGCAGCCAAGTTCAAGGACAGGGGGGCTACGAGCAGTACTTC
TRBD1,NA,TRBV4-2,TRBJ2-2,CASSQEGQGQGELFF,TGTGCCAGCAGCCAAGAGGGACAGGGGCAGGGGGAGCTGTTTTTT
NA,NA,TRBV5-5,TRBJ2-5,CASSLQGGLSQETQYF,TGTGCCAGCAGCTTGCAGGGTGGGCTGTCCCAAGAGACCCAGTACTTC
NA,NA,TRBV27,TRBJ1-1,CASSPLRDRKLSEAFF,TGTGCCAGCAGTCCCCTCCGAGACAGGAAACTTTCTGAAGCTTTCTTT
NA,once,TRBV4-1,TRBJ2-7,CASSQGHGYEQYF,TGCGCCAGCAGCCAAGGTCACGGCTACGAGCAGTACTTC
NA,NA,TRBV10-1,TRBJ2-1,CASSKEGRGYNEQFF,TGCGCCAGCAGTAAGGAGGGGCGCGGCTACAATGAGCAGTTCTTC
TRBD1,NA,TRBV28,TRBJ2-7,CASTGDRGTGLAGIWAYEQYF,TGTGCCAGCACCGGGGACAGGGGTACCGGGCTAGCGGGCATATGGGCCTACGAGCAGTACTTC
TRBD2,NA,TRBV5-6,TRBJ2-3,CASSFGTTPLATQYF,TGTGCCAGCAGCTTCGGGACTACCCCTCTGGCTACGCAGTATTTT
TRBD2,NA,TRBV6-1,TRBJ2-7,CASREGTSGSYEQYF,TGTGCCAGCAGGGAAGGGACTAGCGGGAGTTACGAGCAGTACTTC
NA,NA,TRBV5-6,TRBJ2-7,CASSLGTGFYEQYF,TGTGCCAGCAGCTTGGGGACGGGATTCTACGAGCAGTACTTC
TRBD2,once,TRBV5-5,TRBJ2-1,CASSLRTSAYNEQFF,TGTGCCAGCAGCTTGAGGACTAGCGCATACAATGAGCAGTTCTTC
TRBD1,NA,TRBV7-8,TRBJ2-7,CASSFFGDREREQYF,TGTGCCAGCAGCTTCTTTGGGGACAGGGAACGCGAGCAGTACTTC
NA,NA,TRBV2,TRBJ1-2,CASSEQGAGNYGYTF,TGTGCCAGCAGCGAACAGGGAGCGGGGAACTATGGCTACACCTTC
NA,NA,TRBV6-6,TRBJ2-1,CASSSPDSYNEQFF,TGTGCCAGCAGTTCCCCGGACAGTTACAATGAGCAGTTCTTC
TRBD2,NA,TRBV7-9,TRBJ2-1,CASSFILTGTKPGEQFF,TGTGCCAGCAGCTTTATCCTGACCGGGACTAAGCCGGGGGAGCAGTTCTTC
NA,NA,TRBV6-1,TRBJ2-7,CASSEFYEQYF,TGTGCCAGCAGTGAATTTTACGAGCAGTACTTC
TRBD1,NA,TRBV28,TRBJ1-4,CASSLQGAATNEKLFF,TGTGCCAGCAGTTTACAGGGGGCCGCAACTAATGAAAAACTGTTTTTT
TRBD2,NA,TRBV5-1,TRBJ2-7,CASSGTGTSGVTYEQYF,TGCGCCAGCAGCGGAACGGGGACTAGCGGGGTTACCTACGAGCAGTACTTC
NA,NA,TRBV10-3,TRBJ2-6,CAISGQISGANVLTF,TGTGCCATCAGTGGACAGATCTCTGGGGCCAACGTCCTGACTTTC
TRBD1,NA,TRBV6-6,TRBJ2-1,CASSQDRGNNEQFF,TGTGCCAGCAGCCAAGACAGGGGAAACAATGAGCAGTTCTTC
TRBD1,NA,TRBV27,TRBJ2-3,CASSFLTDRASTDTQYF,TGTGCCAGCAGTTTTCTAACGGACAGGGCTAGCACAGATACGCAGTATTTT
NA,NA,TRBV7-2,TRBJ1-4,CASSLTRVSGEKLFF,TGTGCCAGCAGCCTGACTCGGGTCTCTGGTGAAAAACTGTTTTTT
TRBD1,once,TRBV18,TRBJ2-6,CASSRDSSGANVLTF,TGTGCCAGCTCACGGGACAGCTCTGGGGCCAACGTCCTGACTTTC
NA,once,TRBV7-6,TRBJ2-3,CASSFGGSSGSTDTQYF,TGTGCCAGCAGCTTCGGGGGATCCTCAGGTAGCACAGATACGCAGTATTTT
NA,NA,TRBV5-1,TRBJ2-3,CASSATGGVTDTQYF,TGCGCCAGCAGCGCCACAGGGGGGGTCACAGATACGCAGTATTTT
NA,NA,TRBV6-5,TRBJ1-2,CASSYSQGIVQGYTF,TGTGCCAGCAGTTACTCCCAGGGGATAGTTCAGGGCTACACCTTC
NA,NA,TRBV28,TRBJ1-4,CASCLGTGNEEKLFF,TGTGCCAGCTGCCTCGGAACAGGGAATGAAGAAAAACTGTTTTTT
NA,NA,TRBV4-2,TRBJ2-1,CASSQPLGNEQFF,TGTGCCAGCAGCCAACCGCTAGGAAATGAGCAGTTCTTC
TRBD2,NA,TRBV5-1,TRBJ2-5,CASSLVTTAGGQTQYF,TGCGCCAGCAGCTTGGTCACTACAGCGGGAGGGCAGACCCAGTACTTC
TRBD2,NA,TRBV27,TRBJ2-7,CASSLGRGGYEQYF,TGTGCCAGCAGTTTGGGGCGGGGGGGCTACGAGCAGTACTTC
NA,NA,TRBV5-5,TRBJ2-2,CASSREGAGELFF,TGTGCCAGCAGTAGAGAGGGGGCCGGGGAGCTGTTTTTT
NA,NA,TRBV5-1,TRBJ1-3,CASSIAADGNTIYF,TGCGCCAGCAGCATAGCGGCTGATGGAAACACCATATATTTT
TRBD2,NA,TRBV5-6,TRBJ2-4,CASSSVAGFVAKNIQYF,TGTGCCAGCAGCTCTGTAGCGGGCTTTGTGGCCAAAAACATTCAGTACTTC
NA,NA,TRBV7-6,TRBJ1-5,CASSSRENQPQHF,TGTGCCAGCAGCTCACGGGAAAATCAGCCCCAGCATTTT
NA,NA,TRBV5-6,TRBJ2-3,CASSLVFTDQTDTQYF,TGTGCCAGCAGCTTGGTATTTACAGATCAAACAGATACGCAGTATTTT
TRBD1,NA,TRBV4-1,TRBJ2-5,CASSQMGQGKTQYF,TGCGCCAGCAGCCAGATGGGACAGGGGAAGACCCAGTACTTC
NA,NA,TRBV5-1,TRBJ2-3,CASSSRQVGTDTQYF,TGCGCCAGCAGCTCGAGACAGGTGGGCACAGATACGCAGTATTTT
NA,NA,TRBV10-3,TRBJ1-1,CAISESAAGVDTEAFF,TGTGCCATCAGTGAGTCAGCGGCAGGGGTGGACACTGAAGCTTTCTTT
NA,once,TRBV9,TRBJ1-3,CASSVGQTTGNTIYF,TGTGCCAGCAGCGTAGGGCAGACAACTGGAAACACCATATATTTT
NA,NA,TRBV9,TRBJ2-3,CASSVEARSTQYF,TGTGCCAGCAGCGTAGAGGCCCGGAGTACGCAGTATTTT
NA,NA,TRBV28,TRBJ1-1,CASSLFGGKGQNTEAFF,TGTGCCAGCAGTTTATTTGGAGGGAAAGGACAGAACACTGAAGCTTTCTTT
TRBD1,NA,TRBV5-8,TRBJ1-5,CASSFDRGTNQPQHF,TGTGCCAGCAGCTTTGACAGGGGCACCAATCAGCCCCAGCATTTT
NA,NA,TRBV2,TRBJ2-2,CASRRLATNTGELFF,TGTGCCAGCAGGAGGCTAGCGACGAACACCGGGGAGCTGTTTTTT
NA,NA,TRBV27,TRBJ2-1,CASTSDRLSYNEQFF,TGTGCCAGCACGTCGGATCGACTGTCATACAATGAGCAGTTCTTC